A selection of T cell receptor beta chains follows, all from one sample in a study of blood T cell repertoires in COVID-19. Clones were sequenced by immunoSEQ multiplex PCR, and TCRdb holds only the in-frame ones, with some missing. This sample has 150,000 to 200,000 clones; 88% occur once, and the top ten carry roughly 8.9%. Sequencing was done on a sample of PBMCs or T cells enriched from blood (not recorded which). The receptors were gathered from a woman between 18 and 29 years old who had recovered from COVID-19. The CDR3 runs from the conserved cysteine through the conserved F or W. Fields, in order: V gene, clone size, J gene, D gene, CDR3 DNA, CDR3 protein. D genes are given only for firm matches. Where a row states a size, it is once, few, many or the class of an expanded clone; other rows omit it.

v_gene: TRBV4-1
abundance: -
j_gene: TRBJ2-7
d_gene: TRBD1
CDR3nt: TGCGCCAGCAGCCCCCATGGACAGGGGGCCGGCGAGCAGTACTTC
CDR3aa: CASSPHGQGAGEQYF

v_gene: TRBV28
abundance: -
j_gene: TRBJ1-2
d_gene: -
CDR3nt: TGTGCCAGCAGTTTTGCGGTTAGCTACACCTTC
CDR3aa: CASSFAVSYTF

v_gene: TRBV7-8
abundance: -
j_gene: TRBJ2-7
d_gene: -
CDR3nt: TGTGCCAGCAGCTTGGGTCAGGGGGGCTACGAGCAGTACTTC
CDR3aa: CASSLGQGGYEQYF

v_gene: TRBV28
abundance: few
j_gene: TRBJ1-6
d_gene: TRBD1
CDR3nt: TGTGCCAGCATCCTCCGGGACAGATTTTCACCCCTCCACTTT
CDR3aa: CASILRDRFSPLHF

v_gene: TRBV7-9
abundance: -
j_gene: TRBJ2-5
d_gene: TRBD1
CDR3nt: TGTGCCAGCAGCTTTACAGGGGGGCAAGAGACCCAGTACTTC
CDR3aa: CASSFTGGQETQYF

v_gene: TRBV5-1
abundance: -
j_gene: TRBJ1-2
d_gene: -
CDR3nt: TGCGCCAGCAGCCTCGAGAAAAATGGCTACACCTTC
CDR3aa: CASSLEKNGYTF

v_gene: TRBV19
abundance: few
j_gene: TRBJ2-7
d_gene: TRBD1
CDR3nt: TGTGCCAGTAGTATAACAGGGGCATCCTACGAGCAGTACTTC
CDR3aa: CASSITGASYEQYF

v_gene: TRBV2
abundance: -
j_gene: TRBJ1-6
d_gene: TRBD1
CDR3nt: TGTGCCACCACCCAGGGGGTGTCACCCCTCCACTTT
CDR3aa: CATTQGVSPLHF

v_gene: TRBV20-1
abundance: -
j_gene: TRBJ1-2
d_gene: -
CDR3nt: TGCAGTGCCCCTGACAGCTATGGCTACACCTTC
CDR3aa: CSAPDSYGYTF

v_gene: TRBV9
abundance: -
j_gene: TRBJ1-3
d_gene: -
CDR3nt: TGTGCCAGCAGCGTTCTGCAAGACTACTCTGGAAACACCATATATTTT
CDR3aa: CASSVLQDYSGNTIYF

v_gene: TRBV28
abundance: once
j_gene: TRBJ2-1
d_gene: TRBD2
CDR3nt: TGTGCCAGCAGTTTACCCAGAGGAGCCGGGGGGGATGAGCAGTTCTTC
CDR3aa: CASSLPRGAGGDEQFF

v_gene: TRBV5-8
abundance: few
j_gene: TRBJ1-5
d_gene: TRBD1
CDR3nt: TGTGCCAGCAGCCCTGCGGACAGGGGCATTAGCAATCAGCCCCAGCATTTT
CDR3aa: CASSPADRGISNQPQHF

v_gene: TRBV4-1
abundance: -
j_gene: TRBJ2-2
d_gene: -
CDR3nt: TGCGCCAGCAGCCACCCCTTGAGCTCAGGGTGGGGCGGGGAGCTGTTTTTT
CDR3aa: CASSHPLSSGWGGELFF

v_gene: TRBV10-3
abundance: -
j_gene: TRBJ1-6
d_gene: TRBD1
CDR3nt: TGTGCCATCAGTGTTCTTCAGGGGGAATCACCCCTCCACTTT
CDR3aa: CAISVLQGESPLHF

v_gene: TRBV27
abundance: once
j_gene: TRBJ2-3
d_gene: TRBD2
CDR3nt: TGTGCCAGCAGAACCGGACTAGTGAACACAGATACGCAGTATTTT
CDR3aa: CASRTGLVNTDTQYF

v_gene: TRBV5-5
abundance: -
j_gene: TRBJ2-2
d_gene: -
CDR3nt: TGTGCCAGCAGCTCGGAAGTTTACGGGGGGCCGCACACCGGGGAGCTGTTTTTT
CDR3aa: CASSSEVYGGPHTGELFF

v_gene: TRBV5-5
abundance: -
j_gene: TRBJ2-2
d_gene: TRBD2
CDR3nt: TGTGCCAGCAAATGGACTAGCGGGAGGACCGGGGAGCTGTTTTTT
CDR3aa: CASKWTSGRTGELFF

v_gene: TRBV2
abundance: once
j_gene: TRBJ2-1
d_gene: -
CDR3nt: TGTGCCAGCAGTGACCGGACGACAGCGTACAATGAGCAGTTCTTC
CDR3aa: CASSDRTTAYNEQFF

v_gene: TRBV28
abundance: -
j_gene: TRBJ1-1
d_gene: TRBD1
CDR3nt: TGTGCCAGCAGTTCCACGTGGGACAGGGGGCCCTACATGAACACTGAAGCTTTCTTT
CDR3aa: CASSSTWDRGPYMNTEAFF

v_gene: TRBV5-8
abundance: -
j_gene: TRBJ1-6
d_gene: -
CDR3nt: TGTGCCAGCATTTTCGGGTACGTCGGGAATAATTCACCCCTCCACTTT
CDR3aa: CASIFGYVGNNSPLHF

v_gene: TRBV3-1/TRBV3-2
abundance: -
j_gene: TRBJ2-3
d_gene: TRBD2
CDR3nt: TGTGCCAGCAGCCAAGATGAGACTAGCAGCACAGATACGCAGTATTTT
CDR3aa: CASSQDETSSTDTQYF

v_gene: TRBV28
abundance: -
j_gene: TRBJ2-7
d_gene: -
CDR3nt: TGTGCCAGCAGTTCCCTTACTCTAGCCGGCCTAAACTACGAGCAGTACTTC
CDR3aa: CASSSLTLAGLNYEQYF

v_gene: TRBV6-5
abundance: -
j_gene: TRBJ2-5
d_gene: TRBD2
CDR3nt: TGTGCCAGCAGTTATGGGGGGGTACAAGAGACCCAGTACTTC
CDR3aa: CASSYGGVQETQYF

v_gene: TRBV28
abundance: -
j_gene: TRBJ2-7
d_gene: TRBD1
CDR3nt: TGTGCCAGCAGACCGACCGGACAGGGGTACGAGCAGTACTTC
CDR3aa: CASRPTGQGYEQYF

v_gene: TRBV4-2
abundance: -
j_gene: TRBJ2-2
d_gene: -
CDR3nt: TGTGCCAGCAGCCAAGTTGGGCGCACCGGGGAGCTGTTTTTT
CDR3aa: CASSQVGRTGELFF

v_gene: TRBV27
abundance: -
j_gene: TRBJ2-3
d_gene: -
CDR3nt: TGTGCCAGCAGTTTAGCCCGCGGTCGGAATACGCAGTATTTT
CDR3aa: CASSLARGRNTQYF

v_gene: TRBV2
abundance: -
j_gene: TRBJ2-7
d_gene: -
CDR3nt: TGTGCCAGCAGTGAGCAGTTTAGCGGCGAGCAGTACTTC
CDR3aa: CASSEQFSGEQYF

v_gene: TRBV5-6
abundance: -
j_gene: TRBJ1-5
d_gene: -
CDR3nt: TGTGCCAGCAGCTTGGCCGGGTATAGCAATCAGCCCCAGCATTTT
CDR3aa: CASSLAGYSNQPQHF

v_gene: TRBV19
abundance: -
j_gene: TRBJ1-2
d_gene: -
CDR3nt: TGTGCCAGTAGTACCATGGGCGCAGGGGACGAATACTATGGCTACACCTTC
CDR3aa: CASSTMGAGDEYYGYTF

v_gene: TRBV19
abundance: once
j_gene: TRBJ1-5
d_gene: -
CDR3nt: TGTGCCAGTAGTACGGTGTCAGGTCAGCCCCAGCATTTT
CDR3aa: CASSTVSGQPQHF

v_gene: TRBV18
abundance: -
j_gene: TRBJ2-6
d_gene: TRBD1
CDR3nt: TGTGCCAGCTCAGGGACAGGGGCTACCTCTGGGGCCAACGTCCTGACTTTC
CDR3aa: CASSGTGATSGANVLTF

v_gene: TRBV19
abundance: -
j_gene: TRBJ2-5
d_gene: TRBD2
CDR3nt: TGTGCCAGTCGTCGGGAGGCCTTGGTCCAAGAGACCCAGTACTTC
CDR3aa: CASRREALVQETQYF

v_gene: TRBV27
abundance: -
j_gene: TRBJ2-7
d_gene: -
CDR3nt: TGTGCCAGCAGTTTTTCTAGTGGGTCCTACGAGCAGTACTTC
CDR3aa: CASSFSSGSYEQYF

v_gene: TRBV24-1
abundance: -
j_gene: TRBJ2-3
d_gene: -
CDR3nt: TGTGCCACCAGTGATTTAGGGGGACTATTCACAGATACGCAGTATTTT
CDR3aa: CATSDLGGLFTDTQYF

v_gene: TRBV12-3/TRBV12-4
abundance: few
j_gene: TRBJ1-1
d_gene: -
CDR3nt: TGTGCCAGCAGTGGGACAAGTGAAGCTTTCTTT
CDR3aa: CASSGTSEAFF

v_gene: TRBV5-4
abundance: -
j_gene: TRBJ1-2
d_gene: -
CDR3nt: TGTGCCAGCAGTGGAGTTAACTATGGCTACACCTTC
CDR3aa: CASSGVNYGYTF

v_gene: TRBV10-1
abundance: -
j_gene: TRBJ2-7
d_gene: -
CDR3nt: TGCGCCAGTTCCCGACAGGTCTTGGCCGAGCAGTACTTC
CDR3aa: CASSRQVLAEQYF

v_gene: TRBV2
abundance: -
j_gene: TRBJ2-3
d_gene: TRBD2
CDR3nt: TGTGCCAGCAGTGAAGCCCAGGGACTAGTGACAGATACGCAGTATTTT
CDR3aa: CASSEAQGLVTDTQYF

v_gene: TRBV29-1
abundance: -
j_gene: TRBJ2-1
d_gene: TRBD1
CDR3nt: TGCAGCGCGGACAGGGTCAGCGACTACAATGAGCAGTTCTTC
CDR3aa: CSADRVSDYNEQFF

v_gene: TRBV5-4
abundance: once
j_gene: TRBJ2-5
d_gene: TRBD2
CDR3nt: TGTGCCAGCAGCTCCGCTCTAGCGGGGGGGCTTAGGGGGCAAGAGACCCAGTACTTC
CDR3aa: CASSSALAGGLRGQETQYF

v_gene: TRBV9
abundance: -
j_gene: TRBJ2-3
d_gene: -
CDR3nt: TGTGCCAGCAGCGTAGATGTAGGGACTAGCACAGATACGCAGTATTTT
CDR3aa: CASSVDVGTSTDTQYF

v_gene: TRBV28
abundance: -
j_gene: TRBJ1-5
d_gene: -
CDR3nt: TGTGCCAGCAGTTTAAGGGGAGGCCAGCCCCAGCATTTT
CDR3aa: CASSLRGGQPQHF

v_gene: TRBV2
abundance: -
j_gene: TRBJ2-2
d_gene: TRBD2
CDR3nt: TGTGCCAGCAGTGAGGAGGTAGCGGGGAACACCGGGGAGCTGTTTTTT
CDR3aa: CASSEEVAGNTGELFF

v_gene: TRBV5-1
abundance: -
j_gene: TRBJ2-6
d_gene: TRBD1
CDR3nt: TGCGCCAGCGGGACAGGGGATACTGGGGCCAACGTCCTGACTTTC
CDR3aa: CASGTGDTGANVLTF

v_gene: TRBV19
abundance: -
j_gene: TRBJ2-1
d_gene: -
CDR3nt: TGTGCCAGTACCCAGGGTTTTGGGTACAATGAGCAGTTCTTC
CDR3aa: CASTQGFGYNEQFF

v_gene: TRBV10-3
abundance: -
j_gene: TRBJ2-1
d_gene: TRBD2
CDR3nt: TGTGCCATCAGTGACTTCCTAGCGGAACACAATGAGCAGTTCTTC
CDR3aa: CAISDFLAEHNEQFF

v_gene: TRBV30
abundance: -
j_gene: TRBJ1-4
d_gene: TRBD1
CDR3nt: TGTGCCTGGAGATCACAGGGGTGGTATGAAAAACTGTTTTTT
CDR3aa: CAWRSQGWYEKLFF

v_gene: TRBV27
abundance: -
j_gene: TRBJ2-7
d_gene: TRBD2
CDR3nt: TGTGCCAGCAGTTTACGACTAGCGGGAGGCCTTTCCTACGAGCAGTACTTC
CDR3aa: CASSLRLAGGLSYEQYF

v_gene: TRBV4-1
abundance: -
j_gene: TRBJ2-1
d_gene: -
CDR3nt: TGCGCCAGCAGCCAAACTTACAATGAGCAGTTCTTC
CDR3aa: CASSQTYNEQFF

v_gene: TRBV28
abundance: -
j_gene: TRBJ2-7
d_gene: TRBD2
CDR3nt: TGTGCCAGCAGCGACCTACTAGCGGCAGGCGAGCAGTACTTC
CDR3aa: CASSDLLAAGEQYF

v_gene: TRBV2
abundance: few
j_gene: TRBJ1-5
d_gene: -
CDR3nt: TGTGCCAGCCACCATGAGGGTCAGCCCCAGCATTTT
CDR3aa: CASHHEGQPQHF

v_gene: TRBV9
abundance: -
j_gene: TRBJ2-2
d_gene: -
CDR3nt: TGTGCCAGCAGCGTAGACGGTAGCTCACAGAACACCGGGGAGCTGTTTTTT
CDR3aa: CASSVDGSSQNTGELFF

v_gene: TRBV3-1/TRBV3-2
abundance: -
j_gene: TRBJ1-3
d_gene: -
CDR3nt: TGTGCCAGCAGCCACGATAGCTCTGGAAACACCATATATTTT
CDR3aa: CASSHDSSGNTIYF

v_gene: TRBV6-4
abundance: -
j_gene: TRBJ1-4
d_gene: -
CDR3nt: TGTGCCAGCAGTCCTCAGGGGAGATGTGAAAAACTGTTTTTT
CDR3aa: CASSPQGRCEKLFF

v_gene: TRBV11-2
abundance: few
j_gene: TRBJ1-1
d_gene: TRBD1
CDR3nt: TGTGCCAGCAGCTTAGATCTTGACAGGGGGCTCACTGAAGCTTTCTTT
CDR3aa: CASSLDLDRGLTEAFF

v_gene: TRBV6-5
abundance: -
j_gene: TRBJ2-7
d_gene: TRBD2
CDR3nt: TGTGCCAGCAGTTCGCGACTAGCGGGCGCCTACGAGCAGTACTTC
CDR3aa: CASSSRLAGAYEQYF